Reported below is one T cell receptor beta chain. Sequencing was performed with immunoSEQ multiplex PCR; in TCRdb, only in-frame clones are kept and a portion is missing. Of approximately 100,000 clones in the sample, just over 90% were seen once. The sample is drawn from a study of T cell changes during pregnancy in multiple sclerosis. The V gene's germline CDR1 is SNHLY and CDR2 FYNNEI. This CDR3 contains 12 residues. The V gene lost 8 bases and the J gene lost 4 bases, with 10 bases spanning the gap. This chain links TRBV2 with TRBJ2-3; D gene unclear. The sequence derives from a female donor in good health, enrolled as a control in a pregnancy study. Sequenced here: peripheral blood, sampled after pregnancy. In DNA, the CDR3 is TGTGCCAGCCTAGAGGTCCCAGATACGCAGTATTTT. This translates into CASLEVPDTQYF. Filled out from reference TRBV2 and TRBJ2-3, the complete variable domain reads EPEVTQTPSHQVTQMGQEVILRCVPISNHLYFYWYRQILGQKVEFLVSFYNNEISEKSEIFDDQFSVERPDGSNFTLKIRSTKLEDSAMYFCASLEVPDTQYFGPGTRLTVL.